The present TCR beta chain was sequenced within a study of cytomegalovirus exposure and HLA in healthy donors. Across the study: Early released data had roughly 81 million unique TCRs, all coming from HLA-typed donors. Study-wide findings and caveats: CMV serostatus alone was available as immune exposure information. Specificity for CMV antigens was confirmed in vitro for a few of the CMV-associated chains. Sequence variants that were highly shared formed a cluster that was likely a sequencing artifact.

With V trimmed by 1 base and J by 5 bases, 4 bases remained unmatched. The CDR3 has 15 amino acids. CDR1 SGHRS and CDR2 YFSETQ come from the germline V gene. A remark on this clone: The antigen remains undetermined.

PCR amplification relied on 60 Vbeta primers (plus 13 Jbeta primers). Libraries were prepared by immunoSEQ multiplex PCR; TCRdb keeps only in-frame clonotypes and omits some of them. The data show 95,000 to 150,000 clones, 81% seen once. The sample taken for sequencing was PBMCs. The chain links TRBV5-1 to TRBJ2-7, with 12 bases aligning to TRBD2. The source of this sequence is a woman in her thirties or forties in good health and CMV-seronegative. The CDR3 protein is CASSLMTSGSNEQYF. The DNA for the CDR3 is TGCGCCAGCAGCTTGATGACTAGCGGGAGTAACGAGCAGTACTTC.